The source of this T cell receptor beta chain is a study of blood T cell repertoires in COVID-19. Overall study context: Acute-phase and convalescent COVID-19 samples originated in the United States, Italy and Spain. Sample material is recorded as cDNA or gDNA derived from T cells, B-cell-depleted T cells, or PBMCs.

Source study methods: Estimated nucleated cell counts came from reference gene primer amplification. The data were produced by immunoSEQ multiplex PCR, yet TCRdb's version contains in-frame clones alone and is incomplete. V and J calls and clone size come straight from that table; D and trimming were deduced from the DNA. Of approximately 110,000 clones listed, about 85% are singletons. This clone showed up just a few times. V lost 4 bases and J 6 bases, leaving 15 bases between the germline ends. There are 15 residues in the CDR3. CDR1 MNHEY and CDR2 SMNVEV come from the germline V gene (reference sequence).

This chain uses TRBV27 with TRBJ2-2; tentatively, D is TRBD1 (6 bases). This sequence originates from a man aged 40-49 years with acute or convalescent COVID-19. The source material was peripheral blood. CDR3: CASSSNRVRAGELFF. Written as DNA, the CDR3 is TGTGCCAGCAGTTCAAACAGGGTTCGGGCCGGGGAGCTGTTTTTT.